There are many counts of the clone carrying this T cell receptor beta chain. Its antigen is as yet unknown. V was shortened by 4 bases and J by 0 bases, with 12 bases between the two germline ends. In germline, CDR1 is LGHDT, CDR2 YNNKEL (reference sequence). This CDR3 region has 15 residues. These data are taken from a study of identical twins. A universal primer site arose from template switching, and cDNA bore unique molecular identifiers. TCRdb redid the calling of the 5' RACE reads with MiXCR, one entry per CDR3 protein. Here the sample spans 400,000 or so distinct CDR3 sequences, approximately 8.7% being singletons. Study-level findings and limits: Low generation-probability sequences were in excess among twin-shared out-of-frame alpha sequences. Conclusions were based on cross-sectional statistical analysis, without following the same donors.

This TCR derives from a woman aged 50 to 60 in good health. The chain uses TRBV3-1 and TRBJ1-1, with D hard to call. Sequencing was carried out using naive T cells sorted from blood. Written as DNA, the CDR3 is TGTGCCAGCAGCCGGGCACGCAACTTGAACACTGAAGCTTTCTTT. Translating gives CASSRARNLNTEAFF.